These T cell receptor beta chains were read from a single sample in a study of cytomegalovirus exposure and HLA in healthy donors. Generated by immunoSEQ multiplex PCR, the TCRdb table keeps only in-frame clones and is missing some. The table has some 250,000 clones, around 76% seen once. Sequencing was performed on PBMCs. Receptors were obtained from a middle-aged woman in good health and CMV-seropositive. CDR3s include the opening cysteine and the closing phenylalanine or tryptophan. Fields, in order: D gene, J gene, V gene, clone size, CDR3 protein, CDR3 DNA. D genes are given only for firm matches. The listing skips clone size in some rows; elsewhere it reads once, few, many or a size class.

NA	TRBJ1-1	TRBV30	NA	CAWSRGTPDTEAFF	TGTGCCTGGAGTAGGGGTACCCCGGACACTGAAGCTTTCTTT
NA	TRBJ2-1	TRBV9	NA	CASSVVGRLQQFF	TGTGCCAGCAGCGTAGTGGGCAGGCTTCAGCAGTTCTTC
TRBD2	TRBJ2-1	TRBV7-3	NA	CASSLGTGGPNNEQFF	TGTGCCAGCAGCTTAGGTACGGGAGGACCGAACAATGAGCAGTTCTTC
NA	TRBJ1-1	TRBV4-3	once	CASSQGEGVWGTEAFF	TGCGCCAGCAGCCAAGGGGAGGGAGTCTGGGGCACTGAAGCTTTCTTT
NA	TRBJ2-2	TRBV7-3	NA	CASSLIAVGSTNTGELFF	TGTGCCAGCAGCTTAATTGCGGTCGGGAGCACGAACACCGGGGAGCTGTTTTTT
TRBD2	TRBJ2-7	TRBV9	NA	CASSVRGESYEQYF	TGTGCCAGCAGCGTCCGGGGGGAATCCTACGAGCAGTACTTC
TRBD1	TRBJ1-2	TRBV11-2	NA	CASSSGTGVIGYTF	TGTGCCAGCAGTAGTGGGACAGGGGTTATTGGCTACACCTTC
TRBD1	TRBJ1-2	TRBV18	NA	CASSRQGSNYGYTF	TGTGCCAGCTCACGACAGGGTTCTAACTATGGCTACACCTTC
TRBD1	TRBJ1-4	TRBV4-2	NA	CASSQDPGQGAEKLFF	TGTGCCAGCAGCCAAGATCCGGGACAGGGTGCCGAAAAACTGTTTTTT
NA	TRBJ1-2	TRBV28	NA	CASSTVKSGLDGYTF	TGTGCCAGCAGTACTGTGAAATCAGGGTTAGATGGCTACACCTTC
NA	TRBJ1-3	TRBV7-2	NA	CASSLEGGRLSGNTIYF	TGTGCCAGCAGCTTAGAGGGGGGGAGGCTCTCTGGAAACACCATATATTTT
NA	TRBJ1-3	TRBV15	few	CATSRAGGAGNTIYF	TGTGCCACCAGCAGAGCGGGGGGAGCTGGAAACACCATATATTTT
NA	TRBJ2-7	TRBV21-1	few	CARFLPWTGKRHEQYF	TGTGCCCGCTTTTTACCCTGGACAGGGAAGAGGCACGAGCAGTACTTC
TRBD2	TRBJ2-1	TRBV11-3	NA	CASSLSGTSGNYNEQFF	TGTGCCAGCAGCTTATCCGGGACTAGCGGAAACTACAATGAGCAGTTCTTC
NA	TRBJ1-5	TRBV28	NA	CASLTGDFSNQPQHF	TGTGCCAGCCTGACAGGCGACTTTAGCAATCAGCCCCAGCATTTT
NA	TRBJ2-5	TRBV11-3	NA	CASSLSFQETQYF	TGTGCCAGCAGCTTAAGCTTTCAAGAGACCCAGTACTTC
NA	TRBJ1-5	TRBV25-1	NA	CASSAVGHQPQHF	TGTGCCAGCAGTGCTGTGGGGCATCAGCCCCAGCATTTT
TRBD2	TRBJ2-5	TRBV15	NA	CATSRLGGGETQYF	TGTGCCACCAGCAGACTCGGGGGGGGAGAGACCCAGTACTTC
NA	TRBJ2-7	TRBV21-1	NA	CASSTRWGETYEQYF	TGTGCCAGCAGCACTCGGTGGGGCGAGACCTACGAGCAGTACTTC
TRBD1	TRBJ1-2	TRBV29-1	NA	CSVGTGGRDGYTF	TGCAGCGTGGGGACAGGGGGAAGGGATGGCTACACCTTC
NA	TRBJ2-7	TRBV5-8	once	CASSLKRNRYEQYF	TGTGCCAGCAGCTTAAAGCGTAACCGCTACGAGCAGTACTTC
TRBD1	TRBJ2-7	TRBV30	NA	CAWTGDREYEQYF	TGTGCCTGGACCGGGGACAGGGAGTACGAGCAGTACTTC
TRBD2	TRBJ2-7	TRBV6-4	NA	CASSLTSGSYEQYF	TGTGCCAGCAGCCTGACTAGCGGATCCTACGAGCAGTACTTC
NA	TRBJ1-2	TRBV14	once	CASSQGHNYGYTF	TGTGCCAGCAGCCAAGGGCATAACTATGGCTACACCTTC
TRBD1	TRBJ1-3	TRBV5-5	NA	CASSPQQGAIGNTIYF	TGTGCCAGCAGCCCTCAACAGGGGGCTATTGGAAACACCATATATTTT
NA	TRBJ1-1	TRBV7-3	NA	CASSVNPGQYDTEAFF	TGTGCCAGCAGCGTGAACCCGGGACAATACGACACTGAAGCTTTCTTT
NA	TRBJ1-1	TRBV4-1	NA	CASSQGGGGTEAFF	TGCGCCAGCAGCCAAGGGGGCGGGGGGACTGAAGCTTTCTTT
NA	TRBJ1-2	TRBV29-1	NA	CSVVDSFLLANYGYTF	TGCAGCGTGGTAGACAGTTTTCTTTTAGCTAACTATGGCTACACCTTC
NA	TRBJ2-7	TRBV4-3	few	CASSSQRGAFGEQYF	TGCGCCAGCAGCTCCCAACGGGGGGCGTTTGGCGAGCAGTACTTC
NA	TRBJ1-5	TRBV27	NA	CASSRGFQGQQPQHF	TGTGCCAGCAGCCGGGGGTTCCAGGGTCAGCAGCCCCAGCATTTT
NA	TRBJ2-6	TRBV15	NA	CATSRALSGANVLTF	TGTGCCACCAGCAGAGCACTGTCTGGGGCCAACGTCCTGACTTTC
NA	TRBJ1-1	TRBV7-2	NA	CASSLEGRASTEAFF	TGTGCCAGCAGCTTAGAGGGCAGGGCGAGCACTGAAGCTTTCTTT
TRBD2	TRBJ2-1	TRBV2	NA	CASSGLAGVASEQFF	TGTGCCAGCAGTGGACTAGCGGGAGTGGCGAGTGAGCAGTTCTTC
TRBD1	TRBJ1-1	TRBV29-1	NA	CSVEDRQGAKNTEAFF	TGCAGCGTTGAAGATAGGCAGGGGGCGAAGAACACTGAAGCTTTCTTT
NA	TRBJ2-7	TRBV5-5	NA	CASSLGVAPRPGEQYF	TGTGCCAGCAGCTTGGGCGTGGCTCCACGGCCGGGCGAGCAGTACTTC
TRBD1	TRBJ1-1	TRBV27	NA	CASSRTGGRGTEAFF	TGTGCCAGCAGTAGGACAGGGGGTAGGGGCACTGAAGCTTTCTTT
NA	TRBJ1-1	TRBV5-1	NA	CASRQVDTEAFF	TGCGCCAGCAGGCAGGTTGACACTGAAGCTTTCTTT
NA	TRBJ2-7	TRBV23-1	once	CASSQSFRESSYEQYF	TGCGCCAGCAGTCAATCGTTCCGTGAGAGCTCCTACGAGCAGTACTTC
TRBD1	TRBJ1-2	TRBV5-8	NA	CASGGDRLAYTF	TGTGCCAGCGGAGGGGACAGGCTGGCTTACACCTTC
NA	TRBJ1-3	TRBV6-5	NA	CASSYSSGLNTIYF	TGTGCCAGCAGTTACTCGTCAGGGCTAAACACCATATATTTT
NA	TRBJ2-7	TRBV19	few	CASSIRDEQYF	TGTGCCAGTAGTATTCGGGACGAGCAGTACTTC
TRBD2	TRBJ2-1	TRBV27	NA	CASSPGTSLEQFF	TGTGCCAGCAGTCCCGGGACTAGCCTTGAGCAGTTCTTC
TRBD1	TRBJ2-6	TRBV18	NA	CASSPRGTAFSGANVLTF	TGTGCCAGCTCACCACGGGGGACAGCCTTCTCTGGGGCCAACGTCCTGACTTTC
TRBD2	TRBJ2-7	TRBV2	NA	CASSGREGPNYEQYF	TGTGCCAGCAGTGGCCGGGAGGGCCCTAACTACGAGCAGTACTTC
TRBD1	TRBJ2-7	TRBV30	NA	CAGRTGFSYEQYF	TGTGCCGGGCGGACAGGCTTCTCCTACGAGCAGTACTTC
TRBD2	TRBJ2-1	TRBV4-2	NA	CASSYTASGTYNEQFF	TGTGCCAGCAGCTATACGGCTAGCGGGACCTACAATGAGCAGTTCTTC
TRBD1	TRBJ1-2	TRBV4-2	NA	CASSQVTGGYTF	TGTGCCAGCAGCCAAGTAACAGGGGGTTACACCTTC
NA	TRBJ2-7	TRBV18	NA	CASSPGDNEQYF	TGTGCCAGCTCACCGGGGGACAACGAGCAGTACTTC
TRBD2	TRBJ2-7	TRBV11-2	NA	CASSTGLAGGRLTEQYF	TGTGCCAGCAGCACCGGACTAGCGGGAGGGCGATTAACCGAGCAGTACTTC
NA	TRBJ2-7	TRBV30	once	CAFNRRGTAYEQYF	TGTGCCTTCAACCGCCGCGGGACAGCCTACGAGCAGTACTTC
NA	TRBJ1-5	TRBV19	NA	CASRPQAPANQPQHF	TGTGCCAGTAGACCACAGGCGCCGGCCAATCAGCCTCAGCATTTT
NA	TRBJ2-2	TRBV4-3	NA	CASSQAERRRGRSGELFF	TGCGCCAGCAGCCAAGCCGAACGAAGGAGGGGACGATCCGGGGAGCTGTTTTTT
NA	TRBJ2-1	TRBV6-1	NA	CASSGLYEGVYYNEQFF	TGTGCCAGCAGTGGGCTGTACGAGGGGGTTTACTACAATGAGCAGTTCTTC
NA	TRBJ2-7	TRBV5-1	NA	CASSFSGNSYEQYF	TGCGCCAGCAGCTTTAGCGGTAACTCCTACGAGCAGTACTTC
NA	TRBJ2-2	TRBV5-5	NA	CASSPRSGDTGELFF	TGTGCCAGCAGCCCGCGGTCGGGAGACACCGGGGAGCTGTTTTTT
NA	TRBJ2-1	TRBV7-7	NA	CASSLGGGLTNEQFF	TGTGCCAGCAGCTTAGGCGGGGGCCTAACTAATGAGCAGTTCTTC
NA	TRBJ1-2	TRBV6-4	NA	CASRSDSLYGYTF	TGTGCCAGTAGGTCGGACAGCCTCTATGGCTACACCTTC
NA	TRBJ2-7	TRBV7-3	NA	CASSNDNLEQYF	TGTGCCAGCAGCAACGACAATCTCGAGCAGTACTTC
NA	TRBJ2-2	TRBV5-4	NA	CASSLDSGYTGELFF	TGTGCCAGCAGCTTGGACAGCGGCTACACCGGGGAGCTGTTTTTT